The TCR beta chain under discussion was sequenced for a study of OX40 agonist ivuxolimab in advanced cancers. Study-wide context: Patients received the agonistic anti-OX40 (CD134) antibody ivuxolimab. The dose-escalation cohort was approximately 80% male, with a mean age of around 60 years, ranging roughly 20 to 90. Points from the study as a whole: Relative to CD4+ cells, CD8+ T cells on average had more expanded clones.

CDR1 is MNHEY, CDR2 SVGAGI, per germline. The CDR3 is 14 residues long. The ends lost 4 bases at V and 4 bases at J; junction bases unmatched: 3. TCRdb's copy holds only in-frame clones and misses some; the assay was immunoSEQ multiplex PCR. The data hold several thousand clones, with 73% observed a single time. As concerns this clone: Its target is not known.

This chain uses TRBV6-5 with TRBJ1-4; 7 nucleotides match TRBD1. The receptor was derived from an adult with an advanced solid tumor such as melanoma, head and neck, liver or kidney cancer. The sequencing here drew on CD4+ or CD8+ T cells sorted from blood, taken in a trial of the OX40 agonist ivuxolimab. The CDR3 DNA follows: TGTGCCAGCAGTTCGCAGGGGGTTAATGAAAAACTGTTTTTT. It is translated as CASSSQGVNEKLFF.